This is a list of T cell receptor beta chains from one sample in a study of patients and donors after allogeneic stem cell transplantation. TCRdb called the RT-PCR reads again in MiXCR, with one record for every CDR3 protein. The repertoire holds approximately 430,000 distinct CDR3 sequences, 16% seen once, with 6.5% to 7.5% in the top ten. Sequenced input: blood, either unsorted or a sorted T cell fraction (not recorded which). The receptors originated from a human donor who was either an allogeneic HSCT recipient or a stem cell or donor lymphocyte infusion donor (not recorded which). It is not recorded whose cells these are; they may come from a transplant donor. Each CDR3 is given with its conserved first and last residue. The order of the fields is D gene, J gene, clone size, V gene, CDR3 DNA, CDR3 protein. A D gene is named only where the DNA matches it firmly. For some rows the clone size is stated as once, few or many, or as a class when expanded; others skip it.

-,TRBJ1-3,-,TRBV5-1,TGCGCCAGCAGCTTGCCGGGACGGACTTCTGGAAACACCATATATTTT,CASSLPGRTSGNTIYF
-,TRBJ1-6,-,TRBV4-2,TGTGCCAGCAGCCAAGGGGGGAGGGGTAATAATTCACCCCTCCACTTT,CASSQGGRGNNSPLHF
TRBD2,TRBJ2-4,-,TRBV6-1,TGTGCCAGCAGTGCTAGCGGGGGGGCGGAGATTCAGTACTTC,CASSASGGAEIQYF
-,TRBJ2-3,-,TRBV4-2,TGTGCCAGCAGCCAAGAAGCAAACGCCTTCAAAGGTTCAAATACGCAGTATTTT,CASSQEANAFKGSNTQYF
-,TRBJ2-1,few,TRBV29-1,TGCAGCGTTGTAGGGCTGATCGGCTACAATGAGCAGTTCTTC,CSVVGLIGYNEQFF
-,TRBJ2-7,few,TRBV4-3,TGCGCCAGCAGTCACAAGAGCTTCTACCAGGGGGGCTCCTACGAGCAGTACTTC,CASSHKSFYQGGSYEQYF
TRBD1,TRBJ1-5,few,TRBV7-8,TGTGCCAGCAAAGGGACAGGGAATGAGGGAAATCAGCCCCAGCATTTT,CASKGTGNEGNQPQHF
-,TRBJ1-1,-,TRBV20-1,TGCAGTGCCCCCCGTCGCCCGGGGGCCCGGGGGTGGACTGAAGCTTTCTTT,CSAPRRPGARGWTEAFF
TRBD2,TRBJ2-7,-,TRBV2,TGTGCCAGCTGGGGGGGACTAGCGGATACCTACGAGCAGTACTTC,CASWGGLADTYEQYF
-,TRBJ2-3,-,TRBV2,TGTGCCAGCACTACGAACAGACCTTCTACAGATACGCAGTATTTT,CASTTNRPSTDTQYF
-,TRBJ2-1,many,TRBV20-1,TGCAGTGCTTTCTCCCTAAGTACCGCTCAGTTCTTC,CSAFSLSTAQFF
TRBD1,TRBJ1-1,many,TRBV7-3,TGTGCCAGCAGCGTGACAGGGCCGAACACTGAAGCTTTCTTT,CASSVTGPNTEAFF
TRBD1,TRBJ1-5,many,TRBV6-1,TGTGCCAGCAGCAGAGGGACAGGACATCAGCCCCAGCATTTT,CASSRGTGHQPQHF
-,TRBJ2-1,-,TRBV24-1,TGTGCCACCAGTGATTCCGGGTCCGGTTACAATGAGCAGTTCTTC,CATSDSGSGYNEQFF
TRBD1,TRBJ2-6,few,TRBV5-1,TGCGCCAGCAGCTTGGCGACAGGGAAAAAGAGCTCTGGGGCCAACGTCCTGACTTTC,CASSLATGKKSSGANVLTF
-,TRBJ2-3,few,TRBV27,TGTGCCAGCAGTCCCCTGCGGGACGGCACAGATACGCAGTATTTT,CASSPLRDGTDTQYF
TRBD1,TRBJ2-1,many,TRBV4-3,TGCGCCAGCAGCCAAGAAGCCAGGGGGCAATATGAGCAGTTCTTC,CASSQEARGQYEQFF
-,TRBJ2-3,-,TRBV12-3/TRBV12-4,TGTGCCAGCAGCATCCTCCAACCCACAGATACGCAGTATTTT,CASSILQPTDTQYF
TRBD1,TRBJ2-1,few,TRBV27,TGTGCCAGCAGGACCCGGGACAGGGTCAATGAGCAGTTCTTC,CASRTRDRVNEQFF
-,TRBJ2-3,few,TRBV7-6,TGTGCCAGCAGCAAGACTGGTCTCACAGATACGCAGTATTTT,CASSKTGLTDTQYF
TRBD2,TRBJ2-1,-,TRBV7-6,TGTGCCAGCAGCACCCCGGCCCCTAGCGGGGTCCGTCGAGAGCAGTTCTTC,CASSTPAPSGVRREQFF
-,TRBJ1-6,few,TRBV6-1,TGTGCCAGCAGAGACAGCTCCTATAATTCACCCCTCCACTTT,CASRDSSYNSPLHF
TRBD1,TRBJ1-2,-,TRBV5-1,TGCGCCAGCAGCTTGGCTGGGGACAGCTACTATGGCTACACCTTC,CASSLAGDSYYGYTF
-,TRBJ1-5,-,TRBV7-9,TGTGCCAGCAGCTCCCGGGACGGTAGCAATCAGCCCCAGCATTTT,CASSSRDGSNQPQHF
TRBD1,TRBJ2-2,few,TRBV11-2,TGTGCCAGCAGCCGGGACAGGGATCCCGGGGAGCTGTTTTTT,CASSRDRDPGELFF
TRBD2,TRBJ2-7,-,TRBV6-1,TGTGCCAGCAGTCCCCGGTGGCTAGCGGACGAGCAGTACTTC,CASSPRWLADEQYF
-,TRBJ1-2,-,TRBV6-5,TGTGCCAGCAGTTACGGGCAAACCCTTAACTATGGCTACACCTTC,CASSYGQTLNYGYTF
-,TRBJ1-6,many,TRBV20-1,TGCAGTGCTTACCCATATAATTCACCCCTCCACTTT,CSAYPYNSPLHF
TRBD2,TRBJ2-7,-,TRBV20-1,TGCAGTGCCTCTAGCGGGGGGATAAGGGAGCAGTACTTC,CSASSGGIREQYF
-,TRBJ2-1,few,TRBV7-4,TGTGCCAGCAGCTTAACCCGGACGGAGGAGCAGTTCTTC,CASSLTRTEEQFF
TRBD1,TRBJ2-2,few,TRBV10-3,TGTGCCATCAGTGAGCGGGGACAGCACACCGGGGAGCTGTTTTTT,CAISERGQHTGELFF
TRBD1,TRBJ2-2,few,TRBV7-2,TGTGCCAGCAGCCTCCAGGGGACAGGGTTAACCGGGGAGCTGTTTTTT,CASSLQGTGLTGELFF
-,TRBJ2-1,few,TRBV6-1,TGTGCCAGCAGGCATCTAGCCTATGAGCAGTTCTTC,CASRHLAYEQFF
-,TRBJ2-1,few,TRBV24-1,TGTGCCACCAGTGACACACAAGTCTACAATGAGCAGTTCTTC,CATSDTQVYNEQFF
-,TRBJ2-2,many,TRBV12-3/TRBV12-4,TGTGCCAGCGGAGTGCAAGACACCGGGGAGCTGTTTTTT,CASGVQDTGELFF
TRBD1,TRBJ2-7,-,TRBV7-9,TGTGCCAGCAGCCTTACACAGGGGCTCTTCTACGAGCAGTACTTC,CASSLTQGLFYEQYF
TRBD2,TRBJ2-5,-,TRBV2,TGTGCCAGCAGTCGGGGAAGCGGGGGGGGCTGGGAGACCCAGTACTTC,CASSRGSGGGWETQYF
-,TRBJ2-3,-,TRBV2,TGTGCCACCTCCTGGAAGCTTGGCACAGATACGCAGTATTTT,CATSWKLGTDTQYF
TRBD1,TRBJ2-7,few,TRBV28,TGTGCCATAGGACAGGGGGCCTCCTACGAGCAGTACTTC,CAIGQGASYEQYF
-,TRBJ2-1,many,TRBV20-1,TGCAGTGCTCCTCGACTAGGTTCGTCCTCCTACAATGAGCAGTTCTTC,CSAPRLGSSSYNEQFF
TRBD1,TRBJ2-7,-,TRBV10-3,TGTGCCACCCGACAGGGGGCCACCCCCTACGAGCAGTACTTC,CATRQGATPYEQYF
TRBD2,TRBJ2-2,few,TRBV11-1,TGTGCCAGCAGACTTATAGCGGGACCCGGATCCCTTCGAAAACCCGGGGAGCTGTTTTTT,CASRLIAGPGSLRKPGELFF
-,TRBJ2-4,few,TRBV5-4,TGTGCCAGCAGCTTGGACCTCCCGTCGCTAGCCAAAAACATTCAGTACTTC,CASSLDLPSLAKNIQYF
-,TRBJ2-1,-,TRBV6-1,TGTGCCAGCAGTGAAGATGTGGTTTCCTACAATGAGCAGTTCTTC,CASSEDVVSYNEQFF
TRBD2,TRBJ2-1,-,TRBV20-1,TGCAGTGCTAGAGATCCCCGGACTAGCGGAGATAACAATGAGCAGTTCTTC,CSARDPRTSGDNNEQFF
-,TRBJ2-7,-,TRBV6-5,TGTGCCAGCAGTTACTCGGGCAAGGGGGGCTCCTACGAGCAGTACTTC,CASSYSGKGGSYEQYF